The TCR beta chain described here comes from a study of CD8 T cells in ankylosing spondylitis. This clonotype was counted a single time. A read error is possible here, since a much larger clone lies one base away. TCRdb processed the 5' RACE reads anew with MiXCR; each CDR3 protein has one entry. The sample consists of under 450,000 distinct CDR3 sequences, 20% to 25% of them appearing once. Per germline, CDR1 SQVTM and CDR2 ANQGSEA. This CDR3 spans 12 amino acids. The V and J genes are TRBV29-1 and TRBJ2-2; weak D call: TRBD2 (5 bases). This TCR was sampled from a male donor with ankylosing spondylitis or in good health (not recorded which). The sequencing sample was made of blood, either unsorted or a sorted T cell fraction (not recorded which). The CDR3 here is CSVEDRAGEPFF. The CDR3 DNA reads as TGCAGCGTTGAAGATAGGGCCGGGGAGCCGTTTTTT.